This entry describes one TCR beta chain. Its specificity is unknown. Compared with germline, one end of the junction differs, possibly owing to a read error. In germline, CDR1 is MGHRA, CDR2 YSYEKL. This CDR3 contains 13 residues. From RNA transcripts, TCR beta CDR3 regions were amplified. HTBI primers were the set used in a first-round RT-PCR of the TCR CDR3. TCRdb reanalysed the multiplex PCR reads using MiXCR and keeps one entry per CDR3 protein. Of roughly 700,000 distinct CDR3 sequences in the sample, 35% were seen once. This record comes from a study of T cells in Graves' hyperthyroidism and ophthalmopathy. At the level of the study: Peripheral blood was drawn at first diagnosis, prior to all treatment. Study outcomes and limitations: The authors' 13 V-J model separated ophthalmopathy from stable hyperthyroidism. Most clonotypes expanded in the thyroid (above 0.001) were also present in blood.

The sample was blood. The chain links TRBV4-1 to TRBJ2-7, with D maybe TRBD1 (5 bases). The clonotype originates from a woman between 35 and 50 years old with Graves' hyperthyroidism. The CDR3 DNA follows: TGCGTCAGCAGCCAGGGCCTTTTCTACGAGCAGTACTTC. This codes for CVSSQGLFYEQYF.